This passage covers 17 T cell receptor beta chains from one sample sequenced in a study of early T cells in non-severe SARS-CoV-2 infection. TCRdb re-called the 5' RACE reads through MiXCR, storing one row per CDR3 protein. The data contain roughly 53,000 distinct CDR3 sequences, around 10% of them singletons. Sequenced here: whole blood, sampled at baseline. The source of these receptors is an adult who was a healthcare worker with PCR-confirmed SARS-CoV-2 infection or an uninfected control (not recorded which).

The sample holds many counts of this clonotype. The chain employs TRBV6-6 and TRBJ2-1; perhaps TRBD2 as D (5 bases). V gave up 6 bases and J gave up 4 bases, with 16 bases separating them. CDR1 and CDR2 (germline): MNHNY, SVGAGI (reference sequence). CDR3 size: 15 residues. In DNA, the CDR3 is TGTGCCAGCAGCCCCGTTACCGGGATTTACAATGAGCAGTTCTTC. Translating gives CASSPVTGIYNEQFF.

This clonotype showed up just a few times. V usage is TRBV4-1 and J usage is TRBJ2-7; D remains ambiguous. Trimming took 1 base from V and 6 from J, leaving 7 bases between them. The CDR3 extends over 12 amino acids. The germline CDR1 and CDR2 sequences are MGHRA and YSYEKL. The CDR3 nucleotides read TGCGCCAGCAGCCAAGTGGTCGGCGAGCAGTACTTC. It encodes CASSQVVGEQYF.

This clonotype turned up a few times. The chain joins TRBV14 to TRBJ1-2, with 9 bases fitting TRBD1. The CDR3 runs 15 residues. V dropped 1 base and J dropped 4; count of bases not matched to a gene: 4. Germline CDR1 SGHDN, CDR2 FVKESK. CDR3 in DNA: TGTGCCAGCAGCCAAGTGGGGACAGGGACCTATGGCTACACCTTC. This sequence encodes CASSQVGTGTYGYTF. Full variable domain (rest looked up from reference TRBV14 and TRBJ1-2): EAGVTQFPSHSVIEKGQTVTLRCDPISGHDNLYWYRRVMGKEIKFLLHFVKESKQDESGMPNNRFLAERTGGTYSTLKVQPAELEDSGVYFCASSQVGTGTYGYTFGSGTRLTVV.

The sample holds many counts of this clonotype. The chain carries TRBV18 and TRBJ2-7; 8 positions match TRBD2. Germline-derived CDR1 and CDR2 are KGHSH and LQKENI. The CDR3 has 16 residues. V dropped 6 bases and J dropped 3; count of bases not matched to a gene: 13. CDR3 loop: CASSYSPGGGNYEQYF. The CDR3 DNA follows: TGTGCCAGCTCTTATAGCCCAGGCGGGGGGAACTACGAGCAGTACTTC.

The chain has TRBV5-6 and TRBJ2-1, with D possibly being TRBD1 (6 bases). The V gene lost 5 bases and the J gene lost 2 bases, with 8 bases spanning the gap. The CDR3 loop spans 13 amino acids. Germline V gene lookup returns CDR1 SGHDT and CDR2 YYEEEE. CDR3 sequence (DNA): TGTGCCAGCAGAGGGACAACCTACAATGAGCAGTTCTTC. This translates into CASRGTTYNEQFF.

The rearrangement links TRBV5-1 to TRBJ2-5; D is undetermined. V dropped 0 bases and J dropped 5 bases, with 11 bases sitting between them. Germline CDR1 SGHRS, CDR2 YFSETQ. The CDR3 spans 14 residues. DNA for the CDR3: TGCGCCAGCAGCTTGGGTCATGTCCCCGAGACCCAGTACTTC. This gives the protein CASSLGHVPETQYF.

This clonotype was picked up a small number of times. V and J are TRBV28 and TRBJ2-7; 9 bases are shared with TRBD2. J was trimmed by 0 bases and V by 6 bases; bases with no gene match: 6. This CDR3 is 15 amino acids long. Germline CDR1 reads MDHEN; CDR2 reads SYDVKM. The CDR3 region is CASRIAGDVSYEQYF. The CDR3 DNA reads TGTGCCAGCAGAATAGCGGGGGACGTCTCCTACGAGCAGTACTTC.

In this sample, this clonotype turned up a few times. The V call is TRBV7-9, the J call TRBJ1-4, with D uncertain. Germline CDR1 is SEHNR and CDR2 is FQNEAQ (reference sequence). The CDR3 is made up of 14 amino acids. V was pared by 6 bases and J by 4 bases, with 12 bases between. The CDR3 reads CASSSGSINEKLFF. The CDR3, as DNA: TGTGCCAGCAGTTCGGGGTCCATTAATGAAAAACTGTTTTTT. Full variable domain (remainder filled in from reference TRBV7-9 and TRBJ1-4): DTGVSQNPRHKITKRGQNVTFRCDPISEHNRLYWYRQTLGQGPEFLTYFQNEAQLEKSRLLSDRFSAERPKGSFSTLEIQRTEQGDSAMYLCASSSGSINEKLFFGSGTQLSVL.

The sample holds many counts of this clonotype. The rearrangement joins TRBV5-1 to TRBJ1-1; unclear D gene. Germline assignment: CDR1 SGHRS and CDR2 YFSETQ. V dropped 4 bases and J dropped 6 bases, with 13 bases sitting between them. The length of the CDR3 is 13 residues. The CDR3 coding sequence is TGCGCCAGCAGCGTTGAATCTGGGTCTGAAGCTTTCTTT. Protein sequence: CASSVESGSEAFF.

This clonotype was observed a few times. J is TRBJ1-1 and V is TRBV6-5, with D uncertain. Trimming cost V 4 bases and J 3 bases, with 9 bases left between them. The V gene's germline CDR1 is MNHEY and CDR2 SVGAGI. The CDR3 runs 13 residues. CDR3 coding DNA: TGTGCCAGCAGTTCCTGGGAGGACACTGAAGCTTTCTTT. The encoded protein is CASSSWEDTEAFF.

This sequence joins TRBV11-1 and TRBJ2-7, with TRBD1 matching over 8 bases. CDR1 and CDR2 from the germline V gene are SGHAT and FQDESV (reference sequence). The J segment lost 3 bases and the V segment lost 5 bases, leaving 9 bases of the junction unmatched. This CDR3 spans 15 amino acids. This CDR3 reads CASSHSAGGSYEQYF. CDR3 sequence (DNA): TGTGCCAGCAGCCACTCGGCAGGGGGCAGCTACGAGCAGTACTTC.

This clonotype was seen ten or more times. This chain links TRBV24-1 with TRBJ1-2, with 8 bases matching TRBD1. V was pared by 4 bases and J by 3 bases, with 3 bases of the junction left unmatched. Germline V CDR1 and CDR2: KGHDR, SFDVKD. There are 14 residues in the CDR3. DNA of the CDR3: TGTGCCACCAGTGACCTGACAGGGGACTATGGCTACACCTTC. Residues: CATSDLTGDYGYTF.

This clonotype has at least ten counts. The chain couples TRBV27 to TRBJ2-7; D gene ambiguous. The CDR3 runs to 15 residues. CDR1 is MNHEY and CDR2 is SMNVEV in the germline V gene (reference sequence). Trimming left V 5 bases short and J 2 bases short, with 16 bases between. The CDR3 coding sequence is TGTGCCAGCAGTCCATACCTAGGACCGGCCTACGAGCAGTACTTC. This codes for CASSPYLGPAYEQYF.

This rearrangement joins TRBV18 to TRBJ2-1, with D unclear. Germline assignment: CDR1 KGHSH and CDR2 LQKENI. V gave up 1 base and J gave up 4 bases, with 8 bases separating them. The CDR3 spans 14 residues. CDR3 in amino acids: CASSPLESYNEQFF. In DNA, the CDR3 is TGTGCCAGCTCACCACTTGAAAGTTACAATGAGCAGTTCTTC.

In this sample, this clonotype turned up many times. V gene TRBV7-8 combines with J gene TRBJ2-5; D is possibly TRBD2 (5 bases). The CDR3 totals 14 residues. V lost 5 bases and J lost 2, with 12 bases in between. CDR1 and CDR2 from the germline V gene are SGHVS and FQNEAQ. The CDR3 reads CASSTGLLQETQYF. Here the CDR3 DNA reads TGTGCCAGCAGCACCGGACTGCTGCAAGAGACCCAGTACTTC.

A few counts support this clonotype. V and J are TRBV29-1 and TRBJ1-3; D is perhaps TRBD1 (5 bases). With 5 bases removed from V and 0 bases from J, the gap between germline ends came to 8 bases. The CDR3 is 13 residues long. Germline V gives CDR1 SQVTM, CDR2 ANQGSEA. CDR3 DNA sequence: TGCAGCGTTCTTGACAGCTCTGGAAACACCATATATTTT. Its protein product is CSVLDSSGNTIYF.

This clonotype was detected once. In DNA form, the CDR3 reads TGTGCCTGGACACGGGAGACTAGCGACTTCGATGAGCAGTTCTTC. It codes for CAWTRETSDFDEQFF. The chain links TRBV30 to TRBJ2-1, with 8 nucleotides matching TRBD2. Germline lookup yields CDR1 GTSNPN and CDR2 SVGIG (reference sequence). This CDR3 has 15 amino acids. V shed 4 bases and J 8 bases; nucleotides not matched to a gene: 13.